This T cell receptor beta chain comes out of a study of CD8+ T cells in alopecia areata. V dropped 1 base and J dropped 3 bases, with 9 bases sitting between them. There are 14 residues in the CDR3. Germline V CDR1 and CDR2: MGHRA, YSYEKL. Sequencing relied on a cDNA template that was reverse transcribed from extracted RNA. Only in-frame clones appear in the TCRdb table, and some are missing; sequencing was by immunoSEQ multiplex PCR. The table lists roughly 120,000 clones, 35% to 40% of them singletons. The chain employs TRBV4-1 and TRBJ2-5; D is unresolved. The receptor's source is a human donor with alopecia areata. The sample was CD4+ T cells sorted from blood. The CDR3 here is CASSQVNFKETQYF. The CDR3 nucleotides read TGCGCCAGCAGCCAAGTAAACTTTAAAGAGACCCAGTACTTC.